Below are 19 T cell receptor beta chains sequenced from a single sample in a study of identical twins. TCRdb reprocessed the 5' RACE reads via MiXCR and lists one record per CDR3 protein. The sample lists about 530,000 distinct CDR3 sequences, roughly 15% seen once, with 0.44% in the top ten. This same sample was also part of a study on yellow fever vaccine responses in identical twins.

The specimen was CD4+ T cells sorted from blood. The receptors here all came from a woman between 18 and 29 years old in good health.

The chain combines TRBV14 with TRBJ2-6; possible D gene TRBD1, 5 bases. There are 16 residues in the CDR3. V dropped 4 bases and J dropped 0 bases, with 10 bases sitting between them. Germline V gene data show CDR1 as SGHDN and CDR2 as FVKESK. CDR3 coding DNA: TGTGCCAGCAGCCTAGGGGCCTCCTCTGGGGCCAACGTCCTGACTTTC. It encodes CASSLGASSGANVLTF.

This clonotype was seen a handful of times. The chain combines TRBV12-3 or TRBV12-4 with TRBJ2-4; D not certain. The germline V and J ends were trimmed by 3 bases and 8 bases, with 8 bases remaining between them. This CDR3 has 12 residues. Here the CDR3 reads CASSFTWDIQYF. The CDR3 bases are TGTGCCAGCAGTTTTACCTGGGACATTCAGTACTTC.

The chain is built from TRBV19 and TRBJ2-5; D is possibly TRBD1 (6 bases). The CDR3 contains 14 residues. V shed 3 bases and J shed 5 bases, with 13 bases lying between them. The germline gives CDR1 LNHDA, CDR2 SQIVND (reference sequence). In DNA form, the CDR3 reads TGTGCCAGTAGTATCGGGTCAGGGGTCGAGACCCAGTACTTC. Its translation is CASSIGSGVETQYF. The variable domain in full, completed from reference TRBV19 and TRBJ2-5, reads DGGITQSPKYLFRKEGQNVTLSCEQNLNHDAMYWYRQDPGQGLRLIYYSQIVNDFQKGDIAEGYSVSREKKESFPLTVTSAQKNPTAFYLCASSIGSGVETQYFGPGTRLLVL.

This chain connects TRBV2 to TRBJ2-1; the match to TRBD2 covers 8 bases. The length of the CDR3 is 11 residues. Germline V gives CDR1 SNHLY, CDR2 FYNNEI. With 9 bases clipped from V and 7 bases from J, the junction kept 2 bases outside the gene matches. The CDR3 nucleotides are TGTGCCAGACGGGGGGGAAATGAGCAGTTCTTC. Protein: CARRGGNEQFF.

This sequence joins TRBV7-2 and TRBJ2-7; D is uncertain. The ends were cut back, 1 base at V and 4 bases at J, with 11 bases in the middle. Per the germline V gene, CDR1 is SGHTA and CDR2 is FQGNSA. The CDR3 has 14 residues. CDR3 bases: TGTGCCAGCAGCTTAGGGCTGAACGCATACGAGCAGTACTTC. It codes for CASSLGLNAYEQYF.

This clonotype was observed a few times. This clone may be a read error of a much larger clone one base away. V usage is TRBV28 and J usage is TRBJ2-7; D call uncertain. The V gene lost 2 bases and the J gene lost 5 bases, with 4 bases spanning the gap. Germline lookup yields CDR1 MDHEN and CDR2 SYDVKM. This CDR3 is 11 amino acids long. CDR3 nucleotide sequence: TGTGCCAGCAGTTTAGGGGACGAGCAGTACTTC. Amino acids: CASSLGDEQYF. The full variable domain, its missing parts supplied by reference TRBV28 and TRBJ2-7, is DVKVTQSSRYLVKRTGEKVFLECVQDMDHENMFWYRQDPGLGLRLIYFSYDVKMKEKGDIPEGYSVSREKKERFSLILESASTNQTSMYLCASSLGDEQYFGPGTRLTVT.

V and J are TRBV24-1 and TRBJ2-5; TRBD1 matches at 8 bases. This CDR3 is built from 16 residues. Per germline, CDR1 KGHDR and CDR2 SFDVKD. J was trimmed by 2 bases and V by 4 bases; bases with no gene match: 8. CDR3 protein: CATSDRTGLRQETQYF. Written as DNA, the CDR3 is TGTGCCACCAGTGACAGGACAGGGCTTCGTCAAGAGACCCAGTACTTC.

The rearrangement joins TRBV29-1 to TRBJ2-1, with D unresolved. V lost 5 bases and J 5 bases, leaving 10 bases between the germline ends. The CDR3 consists of 12 residues. In germline, CDR1 is SQVTM, CDR2 ANQGSEA. CDR3 DNA: TGCAGCGTTTCGGGCTTTAACAATGAGCAGTTCTTC. Protein: CSVSGFNNEQFF.

This clonotype was seen only a few times. The chain uses TRBV13 and TRBJ2-1; 7 bases are a match to TRBD1. CDR1 PRHDT and CDR2 FYEKMQ come from the germline V gene (reference sequence). With V trimmed by 5 bases and J by 7 bases, 8 bases remained unmatched. The CDR3 has 14 residues. The CDR3 DNA reads TGTGCCAGCAGCCTCAGGACAGGCTGGAATGAGCAGTTCTTC. Translating gives CASSLRTGWNEQFF.

The chain links TRBV7-2 to TRBJ2-1; 10 bases map to TRBD1. CDR1 is SGHTA, CDR2 FQGNSA, per germline. V lost 3 bases, J lost 7 bases, and 9 bases stayed unmatched. CDR3 length equals 16 residues. CDR3 sequence: CASSLGVGQGWNEQFF. In DNA, the CDR3 is TGTGCCAGCAGCTTGGGAGTGGGACAGGGGTGGAATGAGCAGTTCTTC. Looking up the rest from reference TRBV7-2 and TRBJ2-1 gives the full variable domain: GAGVSQSPSNKVTEKGKDVELRCDPISGHTALYWYRQSLGQGLEFLIYFQGNSAPDKSGLPSDRFSAERTGGSVSTLTIQRTQQEDSAVYLCASSLGVGQGWNEQFFGPGTRLTVL.

This clonotype was observed a few times. V gene TRBV27 combines with J gene TRBJ2-1; 8 positions agree with TRBD1. The CDR3 covers 15 residues. The V gene end was trimmed by 0 bases and the J gene end by 9 bases; junction bases not matched to a gene: 7. Per germline, CDR1 MNHEY and CDR2 SMNVEV (reference sequence). The CDR3 loop is CASSLSSRGRVEQFF. CDR3 sequence (DNA): TGTGCCAGCAGTTTATCGTCCAGGGGGCGGGTTGAGCAGTTCTTC.

This clonotype was found a few times. The chain couples TRBV3-1 to TRBJ2-5, with unresolved D. CDR1 and CDR2 (germline): LGHDT, YNNKEL (reference sequence). CDR3 length equals 14 residues. Trimming removed 0 bases from V and 2 bases from J, with 7 bases in between. CDR3 residues: CASSQDPEQETQYF. The CDR3 DNA sequence: TGTGCCAGCAGCCAAGATCCAGAACAAGAGACCCAGTACTTC.

The chain uses TRBV10-2 and TRBJ2-5, with 8 positions matching TRBD2. This CDR3 comprises 15 residues. With 6 bases clipped from V and 4 bases from J, the junction kept 10 bases outside the gene matches. Germline CDR1 and CDR2: WSHSY and SAAADI. CDR3 sequence reads: CASRRGAGEAETQYF. As DNA, the CDR3 is TGCGCCAGCAGGAGGGGAGCGGGAGAAGCAGAGACCCAGTACTTC.

This clonotype was seen a handful of times. The rearrangement joins TRBV7-9 to TRBJ1-5; maybe TRBD1 (5 bases). V was cut by 2 bases and J by 11 bases, with 13 bases left in between. The CDR3 is 13 amino acids. CDR1 is SEHNR and CDR2 is FQNEAQ in the germline V gene (reference sequence). The CDR3 DNA reads as TGTGCCAGCAGCTTATCCCCCGGGGGGACCCAGCATTTT. The encoded protein is CASSLSPGGTQHF.

The chain couples TRBV18 to TRBJ2-6; possible D gene TRBD2, 5 bases. The V end lost 1 base, the J end lost 0 bases, and 16 bases lay between the germline ends. CDR1 and CDR2 (germline): KGHSH, LQKENI. The CDR3 is 19 amino acids. The CDR3 DNA reads TGTGCCAGCTCACCACGAGGAGGAAAAACCAGCTCTGGGGCCAACGTCCTGACTTTC. Protein product: CASSPRGGKTSSGANVLTF.

There are many counts of this clonotype. The V and J genes are TRBV10-3 and TRBJ2-5; no firm D call. The CDR3 is 12 residues long. Trimming took 4 bases from V and 2 from J, leaving 5 bases between them. The germline V gene has CDR1 ENHRY and CDR2 SYGVKD. CDR3 in DNA: TGTGCCATCAGTGGAATACAAGAGACCCAGTACTTC. Amino acids: CAISGIQETQYF.

In its sample, this clonotype was seen many times. The chain employs TRBV29-1 and TRBJ2-5; D gene uncertain. CDR3 length: 14 amino acids. Germline loops: CDR1 SQVTM, CDR2 ANQGSEA. With 1 base removed from V and 4 bases from J, the gap between germline ends came to 13 bases. The CDR3 bases are TGCAGCGTTGAAGTCGTACTGGACGGAGAGACCCAGTACTTC. Translation: CSVEVVLDGETQYF.

This clonotype was seen only a few times. V and J are TRBV9 and TRBJ2-3; D may be TRBD1 (6 bases). In germline, CDR1 is SGDLS, CDR2 YYNGEE. Trimming left V 4 bases short and J 0 bases short, with 27 bases between. The CDR3 runs to 20 residues. CDR3 coding DNA: TGTGCCAGCAGCTCTAAGACAGCCACAGGGTTCTCTTTTAGCACAGATACGCAGTATTTT. Protein sequence: CASSSKTATGFSFSTDTQYF.

The chain combines TRBV6-5 with TRBJ2-1; D ambiguous. This CDR3 has 15 amino acids. V was clipped by 4 bases and J by 8 bases, with 18 bases between them. Germline assignment: CDR1 MNHEY and CDR2 SVGAGI. This CDR3 reads CASSSPRAPQDEQFF. DNA for the CDR3: TGTGCCAGCAGTTCCCCAAGGGCCCCGCAGGATGAGCAGTTCTTC.